This TCR beta chain stems from a study of T cells in localized non-small cell lung cancer. Notes on the study in general: Among the tissues sampled, uninvolved adjacent lung had the highest T cell clonality, above tumor. Because researchers sequenced only one region of the tumor, heterogeneity is still possible. Adjacent lung was found to contain a median about 55 of the top 100 tumor clones.

On this clone: Its specificity is not known.

Trimming stripped 8 bases from V and 5 bases from J, with 15 bases between. This CDR3 has 13 amino acids. CDR1 and CDR2 (germline): SNHLY, FYNNEI. The assay was immunoSEQ multiplex PCR, and TCRdb's table has in-frame clones only and misses some. The sample records 33,000 or so clones, more than 65% being singletons. The V and J genes are TRBV2 and TRBJ1-2; possible D gene TRBD1, 5 bases. This TCR derives from a male donor aged 60 or older with stage III squamous cell lung carcinoma. Material: peripheral blood, obtained before any cancer treatment. The CDR3 DNA is TGTGCCAGCTGGGGACGCGGAGGATATGGCTACACCTTC. Translating it yields CASWGRGGYGYTF.